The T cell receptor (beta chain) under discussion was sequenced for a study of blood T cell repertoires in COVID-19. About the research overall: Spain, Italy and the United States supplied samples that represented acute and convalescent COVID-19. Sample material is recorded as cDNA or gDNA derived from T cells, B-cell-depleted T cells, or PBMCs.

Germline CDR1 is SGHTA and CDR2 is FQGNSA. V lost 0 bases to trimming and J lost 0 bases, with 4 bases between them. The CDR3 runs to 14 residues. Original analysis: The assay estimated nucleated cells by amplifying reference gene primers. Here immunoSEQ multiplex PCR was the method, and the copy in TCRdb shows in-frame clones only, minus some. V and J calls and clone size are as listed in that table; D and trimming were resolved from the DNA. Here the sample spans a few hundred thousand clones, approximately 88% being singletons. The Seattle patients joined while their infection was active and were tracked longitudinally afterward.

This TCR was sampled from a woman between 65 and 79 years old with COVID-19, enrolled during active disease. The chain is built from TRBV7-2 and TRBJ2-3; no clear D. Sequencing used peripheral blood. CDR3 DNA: TGTGCCAGCAGCTTAGCGTCAAGCACAGATACGCAGTATTTT. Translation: CASSLASSTDTQYF.